Each of the 10 T cell receptor beta chains below was sequenced from the same sample in a study of tumor-infiltrating lymphocytes in localized non-small cell lung cancer. The repertoire was sequenced with immunoSEQ multiplex PCR; TCRdb's copy has only in-frame clones and lacks some. The table records tens of thousands of clones, roughly three fifths of them present only once. The sequenced sample was lung tumor tissue. Receptors were obtained from a human donor with non-small cell lung cancer.

The rearrangement joins TRBV7-9 to TRBJ1-2, with D unclear. CDR3 length: 16 residues. V was cut by 8 bases and J by 2 bases, with 21 bases left in between. The germline V gene has CDR1 SEHNR and CDR2 FQNEAQ (reference sequence). The CDR3 DNA reads as TGTGCCAGCTACTCAACAAGAGGAGATTCCAACTATGGCTACACCTTC. Protein product: CASYSTRGDSNYGYTF.

The chain recombines TRBV15 with TRBJ1-2; D is unresolved. The germline CDR1 and CDR2 sequences are LNHNV and YYDKDF (reference sequence). This CDR3 is built from 15 residues. V was clipped by 1 base and J by 5 bases, with 14 bases between them. The CDR3 nucleotides read TGTGCCACCAGCAGAGGGTCCGACGGACGATATGGCTACACCTTC. It specifies CATSRGSDGRYGYTF.

The genes are TRBV9 and TRBJ2-5; no definite D call. Between the trimmed V and J ends, which lost 2 bases and 1 base, there was a span of 9 bases. This CDR3 is built from 14 residues. CDR1 is SGDLS and CDR2 is YYNGEE in the germline V gene. Here the CDR3 DNA reads TGTGCCAGCAGCGTTGGAGCGCTCCAAGAGACCCAGTACTTC. Residues: CASSVGALQETQYF. The complete variable domain, with remaining parts taken from reference TRBV9 and TRBJ2-5, reads DSGVTQTPKHLITATGQRVTLRCSPRSGDLSVYWYQQSLDQGLQFLIQYYNGEERAKGNILERFSAQQFPDLHSELNLSSLELGDSALYFCASSVGALQETQYFGPGTRLLVL.

This clone showed up just once. The chain recombines TRBV29-1 with TRBJ2-7; D gene unclear. Germline CDR1 is SQVTM and CDR2 is ANQGSEA. The CDR3 runs to 13 residues. Trimming pared 4 bases from V and 0 bases from J, leaving 10 bases between. The CDR3 here is CSVAGRVSYEQYF. CDR3 nucleotides: TGCAGCGTTGCCGGTCGGGTCTCCTACGAGCAGTACTTC.

V gene TRBV6-5 combines with J gene TRBJ1-2; 7 nucleotides match TRBD1. This CDR3 has 13 residues. CDR1 is MNHEY, CDR2 SVGAGI, per germline. Germline trimming cut 6 bases from V and 3 bases from J; bases unmatched to any gene: 4. The CDR3 coding sequence is TGTGCCAGCAGCCTCACAGGGGACTATGGCTACACCTTC. Amino acid sequence: CASSLTGDYGYTF.

This clone counts as large. This sequence joins TRBV30 and TRBJ1-1, with 8 nucleotides matching TRBD1. There are 13 residues in the CDR3. The trim removed 0 bases at V and 5 bases at J, leaving 2 bases unmatched. Germline CDR1 and CDR2: GTSNPN and SVGIG (reference sequence). The CDR3 sequence: CAWSVNRGTEAFF. CDR3 coding DNA: TGTGCCTGGAGTGTAAACAGGGGGACTGAAGCTTTCTTT.

V usage is TRBV27 and J usage is TRBJ2-7; D gene uncertain. CDR3 length: 14 amino acids. Trimming left V 5 bases short and J 4 bases short, with 15 bases between. Germline V gives CDR1 MNHEY, CDR2 SMNVEV (reference sequence). In DNA form, the CDR3 reads TGTGCCAGCAGTAGGTTAGAGAAGCCGTACGAGCAGTACTTC. Its protein product is CASSRLEKPYEQYF.

A few counts support this clone. The V call is TRBV5-4, the J call TRBJ2-7; the match to TRBD2 covers 12 bases. Trimming at V came to 0 bases and at J to 6 bases, leaving 13 bases not matched to a gene. Germline V gene sequence: CDR1 SGHNT, CDR2 YYREEE (reference sequence). This CDR3 is built from 18 residues. CDR3 region: CASSLGLAGAPLEGEQYF. The DNA for the CDR3 is TGTGCCAGCAGCTTGGGACTAGCGGGAGCCCCCTTAGAGGGCGAGCAGTACTTC.

This clone was counted between two and nine times. The chain employs TRBV6-6 and TRBJ2-7; D perhaps matches TRBD2 (5 bases). Germline V gives CDR1 MNHNY, CDR2 SVGAGI (reference sequence). The CDR3 runs to 13 residues. Trimming took off 0 bases at V and 5 bases at J, with 8 bases between the two ends. This CDR3 is CASSYSDGNEQYF. In DNA form, the CDR3 reads TGTGCCAGCAGTTACTCCGACGGGAACGAGCAGTACTTC.

The chain is built from TRBV28 and TRBJ1-5, with 7 bases lining up with TRBD1. Germline assignment: CDR1 MDHEN and CDR2 SYDVKM. The CDR3 loop spans 16 amino acids. V shed 4 bases, J shed 3 bases, and the junction held 9 bases outside the gene matches. This CDR3 is CASSSIQGTANQPQHF. CDR3 DNA sequence: TGTGCCAGCAGTTCGATACAGGGGACGGCCAATCAGCCCCAGCATTTT.